This T cell receptor (beta chain) emerged from a study of T cell responses to AZD1222 COVID-19 vaccine. Study-level findings and limits: Distributed over spike, vaccine-associated CD4 TCRs predominated at 160-218 and 743-854. Donors in the cohort were predominantly white British and more often female, and clonal diversity was possibly underestimated. Reports say nearly half of spike-specific TCRs go after unmutated variant regions.

Germline V gene lookup returns CDR1 MGHRA and CDR2 YSYEKL. Trimming cost V 2 bases and J 5 bases; bases outside gene matches: 2. The CDR3 is 15 residues long. The method was immunoSEQ multiplex PCR; TCRdb's version includes in-frame clones alone and lacks a portion of them. The sample has 100,000 or so clones, around 95% seen once. Worth noting for this clone: Its antigen is unknown.

This sequence joins TRBV4-1 and TRBJ1-4; TRBD1 matches at 10 bases. This TCR was recovered from an adult in good health. Sample: peripheral blood, taken on day 0 of AZD1222 vaccination. CDR3 region: CASSQTGQGNEKLFF. The CDR3 coding sequence is TGCGCCAGCAGCCAAACGGGACAGGGGAATGAAAAACTGTTTTTT.